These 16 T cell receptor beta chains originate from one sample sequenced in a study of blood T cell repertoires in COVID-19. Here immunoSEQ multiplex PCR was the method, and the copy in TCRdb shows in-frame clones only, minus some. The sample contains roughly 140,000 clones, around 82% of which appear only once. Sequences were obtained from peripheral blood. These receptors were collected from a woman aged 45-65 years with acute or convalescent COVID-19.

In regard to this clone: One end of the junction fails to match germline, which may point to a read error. The CDR3 reads CASSLSGGVLF. The CDR3 DNA is TGTGCCAGCAGTTTATCGGGGGGCGTGCTCTTC. The J gene is TRBJ2-1, the V gene TRBV12-3 or TRBV12-4; a weak D match, TRBD2 (7 bases). CDR3 size: 11 residues.

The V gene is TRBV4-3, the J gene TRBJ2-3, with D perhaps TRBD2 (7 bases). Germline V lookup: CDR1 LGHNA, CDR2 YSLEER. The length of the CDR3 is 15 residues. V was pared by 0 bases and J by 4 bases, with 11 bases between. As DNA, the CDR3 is TGCGCCAGCAGCCAAGAGGCGGGGGCCTCAGATACGCAGTATTTT. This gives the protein CASSQEAGASDTQYF.

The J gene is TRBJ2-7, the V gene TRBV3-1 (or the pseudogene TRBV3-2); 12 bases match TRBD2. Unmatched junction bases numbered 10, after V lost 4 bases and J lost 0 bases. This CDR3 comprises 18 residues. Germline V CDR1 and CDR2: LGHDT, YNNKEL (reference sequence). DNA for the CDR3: TGTGCCAGCAGCCCGCAGACTAGCGGGGGTTCTAGCTCCTACGAGCAGTACTTC. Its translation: CASSPQTSGGSSSYEQYF.

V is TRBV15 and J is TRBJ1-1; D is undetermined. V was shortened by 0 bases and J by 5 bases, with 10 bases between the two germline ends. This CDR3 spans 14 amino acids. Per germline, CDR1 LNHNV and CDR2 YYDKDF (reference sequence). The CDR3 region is CATSRDLGRTEAFF. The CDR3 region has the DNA TGTGCCACCAGCAGAGATTTAGGGAGAACTGAAGCTTTCTTT.

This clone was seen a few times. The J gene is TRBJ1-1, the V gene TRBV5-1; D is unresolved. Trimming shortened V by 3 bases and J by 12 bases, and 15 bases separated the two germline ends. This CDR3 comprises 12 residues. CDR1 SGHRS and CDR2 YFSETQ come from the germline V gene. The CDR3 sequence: CASSSNSESTFF. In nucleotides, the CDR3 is TGCGCCAGCAGCTCCAATTCGGAGTCGACTTTCTTT.

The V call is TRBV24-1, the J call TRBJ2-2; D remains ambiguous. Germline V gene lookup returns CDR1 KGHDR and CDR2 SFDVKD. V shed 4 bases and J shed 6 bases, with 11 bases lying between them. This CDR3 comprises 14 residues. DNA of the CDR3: TGTGCCACCAGTGAGTCCACAGTGGCCGGGGAGCTGTTTTTT. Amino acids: CATSESTVAGELFF.

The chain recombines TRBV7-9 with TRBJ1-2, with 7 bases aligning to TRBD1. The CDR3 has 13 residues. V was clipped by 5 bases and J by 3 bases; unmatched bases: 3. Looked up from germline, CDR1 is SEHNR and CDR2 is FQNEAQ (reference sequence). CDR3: CASSAGTDYGYTF. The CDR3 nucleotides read TGTGCCAGCAGCGCCGGGACAGACTATGGCTACACCTTC.

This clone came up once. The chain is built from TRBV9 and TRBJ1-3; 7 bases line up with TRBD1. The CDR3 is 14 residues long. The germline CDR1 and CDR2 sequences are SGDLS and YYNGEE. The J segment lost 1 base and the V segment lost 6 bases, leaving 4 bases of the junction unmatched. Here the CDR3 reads CASNPTGSGNTIYF. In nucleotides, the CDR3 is TGTGCCAGCAACCCGACAGGGTCTGGAAACACCATATATTTT.

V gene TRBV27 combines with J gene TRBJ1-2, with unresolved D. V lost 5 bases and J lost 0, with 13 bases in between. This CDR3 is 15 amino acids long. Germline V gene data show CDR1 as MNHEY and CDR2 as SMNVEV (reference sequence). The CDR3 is CASSPRPHTNYGYTF. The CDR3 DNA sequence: TGTGCCAGCAGTCCTAGGCCACACACTAACTATGGCTACACCTTC.

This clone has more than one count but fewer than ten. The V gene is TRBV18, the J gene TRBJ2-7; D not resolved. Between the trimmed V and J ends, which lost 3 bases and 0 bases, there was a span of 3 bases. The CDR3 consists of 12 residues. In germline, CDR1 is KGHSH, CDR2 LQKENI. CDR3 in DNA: TGTGCCAGCTCACCCTACTCCTACGAGCAGTACTTC. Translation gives CASSPYSYEQYF.

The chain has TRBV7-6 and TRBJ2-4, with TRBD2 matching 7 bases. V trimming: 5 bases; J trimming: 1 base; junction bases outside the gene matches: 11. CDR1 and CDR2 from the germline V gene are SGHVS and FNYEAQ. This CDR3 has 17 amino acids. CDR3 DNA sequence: TGTGCCAGCAGCGCCAGCCCGTACGGGGGGGCCAAAAACATTCAGTACTTC. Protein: CASSASPYGGAKNIQYF.

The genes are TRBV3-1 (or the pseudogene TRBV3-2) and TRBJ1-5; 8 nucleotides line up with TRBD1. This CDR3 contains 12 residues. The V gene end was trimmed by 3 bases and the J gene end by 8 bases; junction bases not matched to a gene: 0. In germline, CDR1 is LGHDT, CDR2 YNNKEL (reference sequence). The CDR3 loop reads CASSQTGEPQHF. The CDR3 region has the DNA TGTGCCAGCAGCCAGACAGGGGAGCCCCAGCATTTT.

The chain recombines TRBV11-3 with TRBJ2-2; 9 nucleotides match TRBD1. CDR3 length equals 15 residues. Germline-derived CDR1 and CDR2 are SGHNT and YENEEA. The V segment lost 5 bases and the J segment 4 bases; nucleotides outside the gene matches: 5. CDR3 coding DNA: TGTGCCAGCAGCACGGGACAGGGAAGCACCGGGGAGCTGTTTTTT. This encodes CASSTGQGSTGELFF.

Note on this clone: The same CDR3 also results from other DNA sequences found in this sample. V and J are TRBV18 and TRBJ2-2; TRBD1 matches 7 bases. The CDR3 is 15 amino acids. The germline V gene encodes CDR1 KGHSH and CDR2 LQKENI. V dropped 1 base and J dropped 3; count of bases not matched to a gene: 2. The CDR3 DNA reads TGTGCCAGCTCACCACGGGGACAGTACACCGGGGAGCTGTTTTTT. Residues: CASSPRGQYTGELFF.

CDR3 sequence reads: CASSLSEAAQAFSDEQFF. CDR3 nucleotide sequence: TGTGCCAGCAGTCTTTCAGAGGCGGCCCAGGCCTTTAGCGATGAGCAGTTCTTC. The chain couples TRBV27 to TRBJ2-1, with D maybe TRBD2 (5 bases). The CDR3 sequence is 18 residues long. The V end lost 5 bases, the J end lost 8 bases, and 28 bases lay between the germline ends. CDR1 is MNHEY, CDR2 SMNVEV, per germline (reference sequence).

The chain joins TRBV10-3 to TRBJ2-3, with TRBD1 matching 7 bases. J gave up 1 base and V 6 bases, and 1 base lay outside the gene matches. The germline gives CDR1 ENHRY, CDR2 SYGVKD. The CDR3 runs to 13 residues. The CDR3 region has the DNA TGTGCCATCAGCGGACAGGGCACAGATACGCAGTATTTT. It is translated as CAISGQGTDTQYF.